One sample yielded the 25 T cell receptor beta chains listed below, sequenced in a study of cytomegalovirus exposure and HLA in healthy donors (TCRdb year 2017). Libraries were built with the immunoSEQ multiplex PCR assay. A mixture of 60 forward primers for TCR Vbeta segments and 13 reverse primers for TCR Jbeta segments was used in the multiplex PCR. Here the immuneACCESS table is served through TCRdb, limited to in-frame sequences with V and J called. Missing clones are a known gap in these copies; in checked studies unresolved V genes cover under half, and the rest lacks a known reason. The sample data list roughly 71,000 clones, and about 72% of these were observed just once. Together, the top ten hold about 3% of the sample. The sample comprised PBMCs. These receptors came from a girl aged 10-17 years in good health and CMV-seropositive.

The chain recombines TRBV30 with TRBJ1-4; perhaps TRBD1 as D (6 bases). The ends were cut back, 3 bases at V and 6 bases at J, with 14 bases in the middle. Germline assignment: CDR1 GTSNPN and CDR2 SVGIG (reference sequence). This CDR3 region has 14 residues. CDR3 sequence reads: CAWSLPQGYEKLFF. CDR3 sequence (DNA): TGTGCCTGGAGCCTTCCACAGGGTTATGAAAAACTGTTTTTT.

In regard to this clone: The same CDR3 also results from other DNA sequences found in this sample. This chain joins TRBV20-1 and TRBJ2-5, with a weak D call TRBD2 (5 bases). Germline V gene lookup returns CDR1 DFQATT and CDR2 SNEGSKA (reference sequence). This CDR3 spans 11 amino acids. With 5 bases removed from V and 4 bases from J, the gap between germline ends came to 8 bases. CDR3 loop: CSARAGETQYF. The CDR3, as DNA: TGCAGTGCTCGTGCGGGAGAGACCCAGTACTTC.

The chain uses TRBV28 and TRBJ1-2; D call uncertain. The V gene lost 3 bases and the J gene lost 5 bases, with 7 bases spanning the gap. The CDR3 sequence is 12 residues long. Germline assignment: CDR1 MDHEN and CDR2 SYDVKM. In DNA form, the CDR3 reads TGTGCCAGCAGTTTCCCTTTGTATGGCTACACCTTC. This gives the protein CASSFPLYGYTF.

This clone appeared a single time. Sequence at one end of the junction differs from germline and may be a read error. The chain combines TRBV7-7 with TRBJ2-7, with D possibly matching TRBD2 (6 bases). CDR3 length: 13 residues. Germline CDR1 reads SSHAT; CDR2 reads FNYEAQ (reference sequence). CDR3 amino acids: CASSQGLHYEQYF. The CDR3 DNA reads TGTGCTAGCAGCCAGGGACTCCACTACGAGCAGTACTTC.

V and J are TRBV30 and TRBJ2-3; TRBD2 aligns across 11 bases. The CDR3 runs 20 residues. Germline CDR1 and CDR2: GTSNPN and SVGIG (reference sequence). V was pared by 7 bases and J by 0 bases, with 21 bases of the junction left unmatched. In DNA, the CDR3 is TGTGCCTCGATAGCGGGAGGGGCCGGAACCGAGTTTACTAGCACAGATACGCAGTATTTT. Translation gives CASIAGGAGTEFTSTDTQYF.

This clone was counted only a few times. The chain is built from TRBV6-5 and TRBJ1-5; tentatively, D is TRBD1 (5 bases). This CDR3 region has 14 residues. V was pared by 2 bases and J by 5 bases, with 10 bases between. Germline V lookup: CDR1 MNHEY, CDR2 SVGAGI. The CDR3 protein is CASSYTGPHQPQHF. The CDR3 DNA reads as TGTGCCAGCAGTTACACAGGTCCGCATCAGCCCCAGCATTTT.

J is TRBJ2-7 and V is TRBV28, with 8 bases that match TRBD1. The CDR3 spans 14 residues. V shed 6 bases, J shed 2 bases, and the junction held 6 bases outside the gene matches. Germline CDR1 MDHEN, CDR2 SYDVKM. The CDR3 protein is CASRSRGRTYEQYF. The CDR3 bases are TGTGCCAGCAGATCCAGGGGGCGCACCTACGAGCAGTACTTC.

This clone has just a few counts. The CDR3 DNA is TGTGCCAGCAGTTCCGGGACAGGGTTCTACGAGCAGTACTTC. Its protein is CASSSGTGFYEQYF. This chain joins TRBV6-5 and TRBJ2-7; 9 bases agree with TRBD1. Germline V gives CDR1 MNHEY, CDR2 SVGAGI. The CDR3 runs to 14 residues. Trimming cost V 4 bases and J 3 bases; bases outside gene matches: 4.

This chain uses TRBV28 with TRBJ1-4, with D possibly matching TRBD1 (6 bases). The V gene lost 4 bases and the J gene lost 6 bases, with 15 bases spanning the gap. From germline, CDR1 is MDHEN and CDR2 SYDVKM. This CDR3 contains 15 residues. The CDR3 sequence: CASSSRGGSDEKLFF. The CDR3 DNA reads TGTGCCAGCAGTTCCCGCGGGGGCAGCGATGAAAAACTGTTTTTT.

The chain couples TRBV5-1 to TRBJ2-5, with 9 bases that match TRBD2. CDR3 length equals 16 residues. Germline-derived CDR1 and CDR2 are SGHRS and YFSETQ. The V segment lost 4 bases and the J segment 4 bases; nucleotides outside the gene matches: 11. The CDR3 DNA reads TGCGCCAGCAGCCCCCGGGCGGGAGGGGGCCTAGAGACCCAGTACTTC. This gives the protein CASSPRAGGGLETQYF.

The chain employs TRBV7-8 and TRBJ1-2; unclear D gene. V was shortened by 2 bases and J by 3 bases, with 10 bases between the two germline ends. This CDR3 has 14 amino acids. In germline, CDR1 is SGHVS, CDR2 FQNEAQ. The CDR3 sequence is CASSLSRTDYGYTF. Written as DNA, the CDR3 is TGTGCCAGCAGCTTAAGTAGGACTGACTATGGCTACACCTTC.

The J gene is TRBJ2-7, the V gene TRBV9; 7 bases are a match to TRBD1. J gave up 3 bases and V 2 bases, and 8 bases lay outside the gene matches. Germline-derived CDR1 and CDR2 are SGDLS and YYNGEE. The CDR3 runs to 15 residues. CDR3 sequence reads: CASSVRTGLGYEQYF. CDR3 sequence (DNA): TGTGCCAGCAGCGTGAGGACAGGCCTAGGCTACGAGCAGTACTTC.

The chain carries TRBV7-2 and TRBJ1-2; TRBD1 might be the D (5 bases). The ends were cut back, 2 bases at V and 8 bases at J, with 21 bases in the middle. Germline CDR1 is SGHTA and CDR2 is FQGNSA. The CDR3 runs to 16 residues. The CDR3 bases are TGTGCCAGCAGCTTACAGCGAATGGGGCTCTCTATGGGCTACACCTTC. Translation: CASSLQRMGLSMGYTF.

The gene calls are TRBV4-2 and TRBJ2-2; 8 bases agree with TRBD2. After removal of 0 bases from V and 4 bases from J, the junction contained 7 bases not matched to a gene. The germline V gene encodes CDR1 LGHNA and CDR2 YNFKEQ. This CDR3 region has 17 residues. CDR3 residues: CASSQEGIAGFTGELFF. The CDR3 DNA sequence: TGTGCCAGCAGCCAAGAGGGGATAGCGGGGTTCACCGGGGAGCTGTTTTTT.

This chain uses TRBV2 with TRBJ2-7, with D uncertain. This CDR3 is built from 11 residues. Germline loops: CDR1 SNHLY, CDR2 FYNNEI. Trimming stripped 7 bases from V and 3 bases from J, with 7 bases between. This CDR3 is CASMTGYEQYF. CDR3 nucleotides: TGTGCCAGCATGACGGGCTACGAGCAGTACTTC.

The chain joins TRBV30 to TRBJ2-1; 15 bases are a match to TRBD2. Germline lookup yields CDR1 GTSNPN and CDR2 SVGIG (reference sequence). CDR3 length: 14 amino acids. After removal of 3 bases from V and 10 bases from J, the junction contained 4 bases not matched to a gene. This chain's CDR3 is CAWSGTSGGWEQFF. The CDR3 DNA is TGTGCCTGGAGCGGGACTAGCGGGGGGTGGGAGCAGTTCTTC.

Here the CDR3 DNA reads TGCGCCAGCAGCTTGGAGGACAGGGGCTATGGCTACACCTTC. Its protein product is CASSLEDRGYGYTF. V is TRBV5-1 and J is TRBJ1-2, with TRBD1 identical over 9 bases. This CDR3 contains 14 residues. Germline assignment: CDR1 SGHRS and CDR2 YFSETQ. V trimming: 0 bases; J trimming: 4 bases; junction bases outside the gene matches: 1.

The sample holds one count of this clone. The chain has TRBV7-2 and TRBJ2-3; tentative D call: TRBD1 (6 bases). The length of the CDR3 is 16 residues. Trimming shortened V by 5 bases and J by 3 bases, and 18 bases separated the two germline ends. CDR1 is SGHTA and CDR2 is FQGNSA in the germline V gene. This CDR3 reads CASSIGVGAVTDTQYF. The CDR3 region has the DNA TGTGCCAGCAGCATAGGTGTGGGGGCCGTGACAGATACGCAGTATTTT.

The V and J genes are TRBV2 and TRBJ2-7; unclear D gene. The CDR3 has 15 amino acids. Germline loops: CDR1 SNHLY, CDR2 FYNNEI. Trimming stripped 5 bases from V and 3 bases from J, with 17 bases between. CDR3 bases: TGTGCCAGCAGTTACACAGAGTGGATTTTCTACGAGCAGTACTTC. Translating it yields CASSYTEWIFYEQYF. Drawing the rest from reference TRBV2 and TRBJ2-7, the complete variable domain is EPEVTQTPSHQVTQMGQEVILRCVPISNHLYFYWYRQILGQKVEFLVSFYNNEISEKSEIFDDQFSVERPDGSNFTLKIRSTKLEDSAMYFCASSYTEWIFYEQYFGPGTRLTVT.

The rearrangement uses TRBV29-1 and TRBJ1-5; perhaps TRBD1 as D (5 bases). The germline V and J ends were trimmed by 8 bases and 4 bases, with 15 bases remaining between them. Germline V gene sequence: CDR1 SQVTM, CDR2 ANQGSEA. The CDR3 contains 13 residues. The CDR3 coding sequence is TGCAGCACTCGATCGACAGAAAATCAGCCCCAGCATTTT. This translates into CSTRSTENQPQHF.

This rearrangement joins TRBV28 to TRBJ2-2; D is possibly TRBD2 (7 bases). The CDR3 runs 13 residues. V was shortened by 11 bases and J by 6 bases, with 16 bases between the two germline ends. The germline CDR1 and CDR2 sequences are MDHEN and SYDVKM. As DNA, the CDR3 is TGTGCCTCCTGGAGGGGGAGGGCCGGGGAGCTGTTTTTT. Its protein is CASWRGRAGELFF.

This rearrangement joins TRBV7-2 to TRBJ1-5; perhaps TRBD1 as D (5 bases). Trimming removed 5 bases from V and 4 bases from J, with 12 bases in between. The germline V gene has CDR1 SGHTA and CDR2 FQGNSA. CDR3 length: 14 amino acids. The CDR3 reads CASSPRQRNQPQHF. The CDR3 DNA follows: TGTGCCAGCAGCCCCCGACAGAGGAATCAGCCCCAGCATTTT.

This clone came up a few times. The CDR3 DNA is TGCAGTGCTAGACTCCGGGGTACGCAGTATTTT. This encodes CSARLRGTQYF. The genes are TRBV20-1 and TRBJ2-3; a possible D gene is TRBD2 (5 bases). The germline V gene encodes CDR1 DFQATT and CDR2 SNEGSKA (reference sequence). Trimming cost V 2 bases and J 8 bases, with 8 bases left between them. This CDR3 comprises 11 residues.

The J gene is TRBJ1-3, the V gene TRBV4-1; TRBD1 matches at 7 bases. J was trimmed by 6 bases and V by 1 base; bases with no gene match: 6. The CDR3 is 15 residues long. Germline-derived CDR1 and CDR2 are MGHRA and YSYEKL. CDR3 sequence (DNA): TGCGCCAGCAGCCAAGCGAGAACAGGGGAAAACACCATATATTTT. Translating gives CASSQARTGENTIYF.

The CDR3 region has the DNA TGCGCCAGCAGTGAGCCTCGACTAGCGGGGGGCGGGGAGCTGTTTTTT. Residues: CASSEPRLAGGGELFF. V gene TRBV10-2 combines with J gene TRBJ2-2, with TRBD2 matching over 13 bases. V lost 2 bases, J lost 7 bases, and 4 bases stayed unmatched. CDR3 length: 16 amino acids. The germline V gene has CDR1 WSHSY and CDR2 SAAADI.